This record looks at one T cell receptor (beta chain) sequence and its context. The target antigen is unknown. This sample is drawn from a study of human T cells and chemical hapten exposure. General study results and limits: No shift was seen in TCRs above 1 in 1000 frequency with DPC sensitization. Counts of TCRs expanded at PT1 correlated positively with patch test score.

In germline, CDR1 is SGHTA, CDR2 FQGNSA. CDR3 length: 15 residues. The V gene end was trimmed by 3 bases and the J gene end by 5 bases; junction bases not matched to a gene: 6. Specified time point: patch test 3, about 24 weeks after DPC sensitization. Treatment defined: therapeutic diphenylcyclopropenone sensitization with weekly scalp DPC. Phlebotomy was performed prior to application of every patch test. Authors' data handling: Samples held a median of around 92,000 TCRs, range about 20,000–700,000. One entry per CDR3 protein, called by TCRdb with MiXCR from the RACE reads. In this record, the V and J calls reflect TCRdb's handling and not the investigators' own analysis. Of around 130,000 distinct CDR3 sequences listed, about 11% were seen once; the top ten hold under 2.5%.

The chain employs TRBV7-2 and TRBJ1-2; 10 bases are a match to TRBD1. This sequence originates from a woman aged 45-59 years with alopecia areata. Some clones in this sample may be carry-over from other donors' samples. The sequencing here drew on whole blood, taken in connection with sensitization to the hapten diphenylcyclopropenone (DPC). This CDR3 reads CASSLQTGGGYGYTF. In nucleotides, the CDR3 is TGTGCCAGCAGCTTGCAGACAGGGGGCGGGTATGGCTACACCTTC.